This T cell receptor beta chain was found in a study of regulatory T cells in long-lasting Graves disease. About the study: New Graves' disease cases had less than 3 months of antithyroid drugs.

As for time point: newly diagnosed GD, antithyroid drugs for less than 3 months. Researchers made the TCR library from RNA that was extracted from PBMCs. American Thyroid Association guidelines served as the basis for diagnosing Graves' disease. Trimming removed 2 bases from V and 8 bases from J; junction bases left unmatched: 17. Per germline, CDR1 LGHDT and CDR2 YNNKEL (reference sequence). The CDR3 spans 19 residues. Both iRepertoire HTBI primers and Arm-PCR of CDR3 regions were used to build the TCR beta libraries. MiXCR, applied by TCRdb to the multiplex PCR reads, yields one record per CDR3 protein. The data show hundreds of thousands of distinct CDR3 sequences, 13% seen once. These data also featured in a second study, about T cells in Graves' hyperthyroidism and ophthalmopathy.

This clonotype originated in a man aged 25-45 years with Graves disease. This material consisted of peripheral blood mononuclear cells (PBMCs), taken at new diagnosis, from a patient treated with antithyroid drugs. The rearrangement joins TRBV3-1 to TRBJ2-1, with 11 nucleotides matching TRBD2. CDR3 sequence: CASSQQWLAGGTQTDEQFF. The CDR3 DNA reads TGTGCCAGCAGCCAACAGTGGCTAGCGGGAGGTACACAGACAGATGAGCAGTTCTTC.